A selection of T cell receptor beta chains follows, all from one sample in a study of cytomegalovirus exposure and HLA in healthy donors. Profiling relied on immunoSEQ multiplex PCR, and the TCRdb table lists in-frame clones only, not all of them. Among 120,000 to 150,000 clones listed, roughly 76% were seen once. The sample comprised PBMCs. The receptors were gathered from a woman between 25 and 40 years old in good health and CMV-seronegative. Both conserved end residues are part of each CDR3. The order of the fields is V gene, CDR3 protein.

TRBV30	CAWLGTRYNEQFF
TRBV11-2	CASSLAAGLLGNTIYF
TRBV30	CAWSQDRMNTEAFF
TRBV7-9	CASSPGSLVYGYTF
TRBV30	CAWSVTGNQPQHF
TRBV9	CASSGFEGDTEAFF
TRBV11-3	CASSRKTGPNEKLFF
TRBV30	CAWTGGRDYGYTF
TRBV5-1	CASSLGQGSATNEKLFF
TRBV10-2	CASSLTDTQYF
TRBV5-1	CASSLSGAGETQYF
TRBV10-2	CASGAGAYEQYF
TRBV5-4	CASSPFPRQDGYTF
TRBV7-9	CASSLGGTATNEKLFF
TRBV30	CAWNIGQNTGELFF
TRBV19	CASSIGEGASTDTQYF
TRBV29-1	CSVLGQQAFF
TRBV27	CASSTRESQPQHF
TRBV29-1	CSVALTQETQYF
TRBV2	CASTALGQANSPLHF
TRBV2	CASSGAVYGGELFF
TRBV10-2	CASRRAGITYEQYF
TRBV5-1	CASSLTAGRQETQYF
TRBV7-7	CASSQRGQTGELFF
TRBV5-8	CASREGMYTEAFF
TRBV18	CASSPLGPETQYF
TRBV28	CASSSVAYYEQYF
TRBV5-6	CASSRDNYNEQFF
TRBV11-2	CASSLRGSDTGELFF
TRBV28	CASSSPDSKGSLFYQETQYF
TRBV21-1	CASSKDRGNQPQHF
TRBV6-1	CASSDLAGGDTQYF
TRBV5-1	CASSRGSSGTEAFF
TRBV4-1	CASSQAPGQGHQPQHF
TRBV4-3	CASSQDLAGWVTDTQYF
TRBV27	CASSFLGTSGFNEQFF
TRBV7-2	CASSLEGDRASYF
TRBV9	CASQRYFTDTQYF
TRBV7-6	CASSGPPSGIQETQYF
TRBV7-2	CASRPHGGANGGELFF
TRBV7-3	CASSVRPGVGYTF
TRBV5-1	CASSYSSGSGNTIYF
TRBV4-2	CASSQDEGGHGELFF
TRBV5-5	CASSLRTGSPTEAFF
TRBV7-2	CASSLGLIAGEQYF
TRBV9	CASSIADSLQETQYF
TRBV6-1	CASSFRLDTEAFF
TRBV27	CASKGQATNKQYF
TRBV5-1	CASSLGTSGGFDEQYF
TRBV28	CASSFLRGRGYTF
TRBV30	CAWSQGQMNTEAFF
TRBV9	CASSVGLAGGFSSYNEQFF
TRBV6-5	CASSARTGDSPLHF
TRBV5-4	CASSTTSGLSYEQYF
TRBV4-3	CASSQEGGWYEQYF
TRBV27	CASSLDQTRMNEQFF
TRBV15	CATSRDFQGANEQFF
TRBV19	CASTKRVSGSSPDTQYF
TRBV18	CASSPSRGNYGYTF
TRBV5-1	CASSLGGGGGVRTEAFF